Presented here are 14 T cell receptor beta chains from one specimen sequenced in a study of blood T cell repertoires in COVID-19. Profiled with immunoSEQ multiplex PCR; TCRdb holds only in-frame clones, not every one. The table includes some 190,000 clones, around nine tenths detected once. The sequenced material came from peripheral blood. The receptors derive from a man younger than 35 with active or convalescent COVID-19.

V is TRBV19 and J is TRBJ2-1, with TRBD2 as a possible D gene (5 bases). The CDR3 length is 14 residues. V was clipped by 5 bases and J by 1 base, with 9 bases between them. Germline CDR1 LNHDA, CDR2 SQIVND (reference sequence). CDR3 amino acids: CASSRGFSYNEQFF. As DNA, the CDR3 is TGTGCCAGTAGTCGGGGATTTTCCTACAATGAGCAGTTCTTC.

The sample holds a few counts of this clone. The genes are TRBV10-3 and TRBJ2-1, with TRBD2 identical over 16 bases. This CDR3 has 19 residues. The J segment lost 3 bases and the V segment lost 3 bases, leaving 8 bases of the junction unmatched. The germline V gene encodes CDR1 ENHRY and CDR2 SYGVKD. The CDR3 protein is CAISDPGLAGGHNYNEQFF. The CDR3 coding sequence is TGTGCCATCAGTGACCCGGGACTAGCGGGAGGGCATAACTACAATGAGCAGTTCTTC.

J is TRBJ1-1 and V is TRBV5-1; D is ambiguous. Germline V gives CDR1 SGHRS, CDR2 YFSETQ. This CDR3 has 13 amino acids. V lost 7 bases and J lost 0, with 10 bases in between. For the CDR3, the DNA is TGCGCCAGCGCTTGGGCTGTGAACACTGAAGCTTTCTTT. Its protein product is CASAWAVNTEAFF.

As regards this clone: Germline and junction disagree at one end, which may indicate a read error. The chain uses TRBV11-1 and TRBJ2-3; perhaps TRBD2 as D (5 bases). Looked up from germline, CDR1 is SGHAT and CDR2 is FQDESV (reference sequence). The CDR3 loop spans 15 amino acids. The chain's CDR3 is CASSFSWTQIDTQYF. The CDR3 DNA reads TGTGCCAGCAGCTTCTCCTGGACTCAGATAGATACACAGTATTTT.

This clone has more than one count but fewer than ten. The chain combines TRBV27 with TRBJ2-7, with D tentatively TRBD1 (6 bases). Germline CDR1 is MNHEY and CDR2 is SMNVEV (reference sequence). V was pared by 5 bases and J by 4 bases, with 15 bases between. CDR3 size: 14 residues. CDR3 region: CASSPDRIGYEQYF. The CDR3 DNA reads TGTGCCAGCAGTCCCGACAGGATCGGGTACGAGCAGTACTTC.

This chain links TRBV11-1 with TRBJ2-5; 9 bases map to TRBD1. V shed 5 bases and J 5 bases; nucleotides not matched to a gene: 12. The CDR3 runs to 16 residues. The V gene's germline CDR1 is SGHAT and CDR2 FQDESV (reference sequence). Written as DNA, the CDR3 is TGTGCCAGCAGCCCAGAATCGGGACAGGGCATGGAGACCCAGTACTTC. This encodes CASSPESGQGMETQYF.

The chain uses TRBV6-1 and TRBJ2-3; 7 nucleotides line up with TRBD2. CDR3 size: 16 residues. V shed 1 base and J 2 bases; nucleotides not matched to a gene: 6. The germline gives CDR1 MNHNS, CDR2 SASEGT. The CDR3 nucleotides are TGTGCCAGCAGTGAAGTCACTAGCGAGAACACAGATACGCAGTATTTT. The encoded protein is CASSEVTSENTDTQYF.

V is TRBV2 and J is TRBJ2-3; the match to TRBD2 covers 8 bases. Germline V gives CDR1 SNHLY, CDR2 FYNNEI. There are 12 residues in the CDR3. V was pared by 7 bases and J by 6 bases, with 3 bases of the junction left unmatched. The CDR3 loop is CASTRGGDTQYF. DNA for the CDR3: TGTGCCAGCACTCGGGGGGGCGATACGCAGTATTTT. Using reference TRBV2 and TRBJ2-3 for the parts outside the CDR3, the full variable domain is EPEVTQTPSHQVTQMGQEVILRCVPISNHLYFYWYRQILGQKVEFLVSFYNNEISEKSEIFDDQFSVERPDGSNFTLKIRSTKLEDSAMYFCASTRGGDTQYFGPGTRLTVL.

V and J are TRBV19 and TRBJ2-1; 9 bases align to TRBD2. The ends lost 11 bases at V and 4 bases at J; junction bases unmatched: 12. Per germline, CDR1 LNHDA and CDR2 SQIVND (reference sequence). The CDR3 runs to 15 residues. The CDR3 region has the DNA TGTGCCGCGAGTATTGAAGCGGGGGGTTACAATGAGCAGTTCTTC. Translating gives CAASIEAGGYNEQFF.

The rearrangement uses TRBV28 and TRBJ1-3, with a possible D match to TRBD1 (6 bases). CDR1 and CDR2 (germline): MDHEN, SYDVKM. The CDR3 is 18 amino acids. The V gene lost 3 bases and the J gene lost 0 bases, with 18 bases spanning the gap. In DNA, the CDR3 is TGTGCCAGCAGTTTCGGCCCACAGGACAGCCTCTCTGGAAACACCATATATTTT. This encodes CASSFGPQDSLSGNTIYF.

This chain uses TRBV29-1 with TRBJ1-5, with 10 bases identical to TRBD1. With 5 bases clipped from V and 7 bases from J, the junction kept 11 bases outside the gene matches. In germline, CDR1 is SQVTM, CDR2 ANQGSEA. The CDR3 contains 15 residues. The CDR3 bases are TGCAGCGTTAACCGGGACAGGGGCAGGAAGCAGCCCCAGCATTTT. This gives the protein CSVNRDRGRKQPQHF.

V is TRBV7-9 and J is TRBJ1-3, with D uncertain. From germline, CDR1 is SEHNR and CDR2 FQNEAQ (reference sequence). The ends were cut back, 5 bases at V and 0 bases at J, with 8 bases in the middle. The CDR3 length is 14 residues. The CDR3 bases are TGTGCCAGCAGCGTCGGTGGCTCTGGAAACACCATATATTTT. Protein product: CASSVGGSGNTIYF.

V is TRBV19 and J is TRBJ2-7; 9 bases agree with TRBD1. With V trimmed by 4 bases and J by 2 bases, 3 bases remained unmatched. CDR1 LNHDA and CDR2 SQIVND come from the germline V gene (reference sequence). The CDR3 is 14 amino acids. CDR3 loop: CASSTGTGTYEQYF. CDR3 sequence (DNA): TGTGCCAGTAGTACGGGGACAGGGACCTACGAGCAGTACTTC.

V gene TRBV18 combines with J gene TRBJ1-2, with 7 bases identical to TRBD1. The germline V gene has CDR1 KGHSH and CDR2 LQKENI. The CDR3 runs to 14 residues. Trimming cost V 3 bases and J 0 bases; bases outside gene matches: 1. CDR3 sequence (DNA): TGTGCCAGCTCACCGGGACAGTCTAACTATGGCTACACCTTC. Translation: CASSPGQSNYGYTF.